This T cell receptor (beta chain) was observed in a study of identical twins. Overall study results and limits: Conclusions relied on cross-sectional statistical analysis, not following the same donors.

A remark on this clonotype: The antigen is undetermined.

Template switching introduced a universal primer site, and the cDNA bore unique molecular identifiers. TCRdb re-called the 5' RACE reads with MiXCR, one entry per CDR3 protein. This sample has a few hundred thousand distinct CDR3 sequences, with approximately 10% found just once. CDR3 length equals 14 residues. Germline V gene sequence: CDR1 SNHLY, CDR2 FYNNEI. V lost 6 bases and J lost 5, with 17 bases in between. The same specimen was also included in a second study, on yellow fever vaccine responses in identical twins.

This receptor was obtained from a woman younger than 35 in good health. The sample taken for sequencing was PBMCs. The chain carries TRBV2 and TRBJ2-7; no clear D. The chain's CDR3 is CASRQTVSGHEQYF. The CDR3 coding sequence is TGTGCCAGCAGGCAAACCGTTAGTGGACACGAGCAGTACTTC.